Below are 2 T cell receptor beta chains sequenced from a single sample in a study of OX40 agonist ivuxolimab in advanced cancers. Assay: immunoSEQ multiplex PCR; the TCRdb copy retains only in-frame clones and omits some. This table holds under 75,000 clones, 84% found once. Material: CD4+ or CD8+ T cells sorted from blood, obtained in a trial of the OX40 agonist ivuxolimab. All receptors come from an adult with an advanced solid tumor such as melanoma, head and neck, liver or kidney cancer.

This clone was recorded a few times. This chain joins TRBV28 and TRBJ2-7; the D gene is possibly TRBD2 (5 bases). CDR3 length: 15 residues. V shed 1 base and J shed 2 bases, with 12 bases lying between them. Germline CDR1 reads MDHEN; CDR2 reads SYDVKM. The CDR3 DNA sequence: TGTGCCAGCAGTTTATACGCCCGAGGGACCTACGAGCAGTACTTC. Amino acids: CASSLYARGTYEQYF.

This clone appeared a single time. The DNA for the CDR3 is TGTGCCATCAGTGAGACGACAGGGGTGGGGCAGCCCCAGCATTTT. Amino acids: CAISETTGVGQPQHF. V gene TRBV10-3 combines with J gene TRBJ1-5; 8 nucleotides align to TRBD1. The CDR3 extends over 15 amino acids. Per germline, CDR1 ENHRY and CDR2 SYGVKD. Trimming took 2 bases from V and 7 from J; bases not matched to a gene: 7.